Listed here are 8 T cell receptor beta chains from one sample, sequenced in a study of beta chain features in type 1 diabetes. Study-wide findings and caveats: Researchers report that Type 1 diabetes patients had moderately but significantly shorter TCRB CDR3s across all four CD4+ subsets.

Isolated RNA was reverse transcribed in full, so expressed TCRB transcripts were sequenced. Sequencing was performed with immunoSEQ multiplex PCR; in TCRdb, only in-frame clones are kept and a portion is missing. The sample shows approximately 52,000 clones, about three fifths of them seen only once. These receptors' targets are unknown. Sequenced: stem cell memory CD4+ T cells from blood. Receptor source: a woman aged 25 to 39 with type 1 diabetes.

The chain joins TRBV18 to TRBJ2-7; TRBD1 is a possible D gene (5 bases). V lost 1 base and J lost 0, with 7 bases in between. The germline V gene encodes CDR1 KGHSH and CDR2 LQKENI. This CDR3 contains 14 residues. DNA for the CDR3: TGTGCCAGCTCACCACAGGGGAACTCCTACGAGCAGTACTTC. Protein: CASSPQGNSYEQYF.

The chain has TRBV4-1 and TRBJ2-1, with D tentatively TRBD2 (5 bases). Germline CDR1 MGHRA, CDR2 YSYEKL. The CDR3 runs 16 residues. Trimming stripped 1 base from V and 4 bases from J, with 14 bases between. CDR3 sequence (DNA): TGCGCCAGCAGCCAAGCGAGGGTATTCCAATACAATGAGCAGTTCTTC. Translated, it gives CASSQARVFQYNEQFF.

The chain uses TRBV29-1 and TRBJ2-7, with TRBD2 as a possible D gene (7 bases). V lost 7 bases, J lost 2 bases, and 21 bases lay in between. The length of the CDR3 is 15 residues. Germline CDR1 reads SQVTM; CDR2 reads ANQGSEA. The CDR3: CSAVPGAAGAYEQYF. CDR3 bases: TGCAGCGCTGTGCCGGGGGCTGCGGGAGCCTACGAGCAGTACTTC.

This sequence joins TRBV27 and TRBJ2-3; a possible D gene is TRBD1 (5 bases). This CDR3 spans 15 amino acids. CDR1 and CDR2 (germline): MNHEY, SMNVEV (reference sequence). Trimming shortened V by 2 bases and J by 4 bases, and 13 bases separated the two germline ends. The CDR3 is CASSLDQGGADTQYF. In DNA form, the CDR3 reads TGTGCCAGCAGTTTAGACCAGGGTGGAGCAGATACGCAGTATTTT.

The genes are TRBV5-1 and TRBJ1-3; D is possibly TRBD1 (5 bases). From germline, CDR1 is SGHRS and CDR2 YFSETQ. This CDR3 has 13 residues. Trimming shortened V by 4 bases and J by 5 bases, and 10 bases separated the two germline ends. The DNA of the CDR3 is TGCGCCAGCAGCCCAGACAGCAGAAACACCATATATTTT. Its translation is CASSPDSRNTIYF.

V is TRBV19 and J is TRBJ2-3; 8 positions match TRBD2. CDR1 LNHDA and CDR2 SQIVND come from the germline V gene (reference sequence). The J segment lost 5 bases and the V segment lost 7 bases, leaving 11 bases of the junction unmatched. The CDR3 extends over 15 amino acids. Written as DNA, the CDR3 is TGTGCCAGTAAATCCGGGAGGGCCACGGAAGATACGCAGTATTTT. The encoded protein is CASKSGRATEDTQYF.

V and J are TRBV6-1 and TRBJ2-3; TRBD2 matches 12 bases. Germline CDR1 reads MNHNS; CDR2 reads SASEGT. Trimming took 4 bases from V and 7 from J; bases not matched to a gene: 12. CDR3 length: 17 residues. Here the CDR3 DNA reads TGTGCCAGCAGTGCCCAGACTAGCGGGAGCGAGGGATATACGCAGTATTTT. As protein: CASSAQTSGSEGYTQYF.

The genes are TRBV9 and TRBJ2-1, with 9 bases aligning to TRBD2. This CDR3 region has 17 residues. CDR1 and CDR2 from the germline V gene are SGDLS and YYNGEE. With 0 bases clipped from V and 7 bases from J, the junction kept 11 bases outside the gene matches. The DNA of the CDR3 is TGTGCCAGCAGCGTAGGGGCTAGCGGGACTCCCGAAAATGAGCAGTTCTTC. Residues: CASSVGASGTPENEQFF.